The present entry profiles one TCR beta chain with its context. Libraries were prepared by immunoSEQ multiplex PCR; TCRdb keeps only in-frame clonotypes and omits some of them. Of 40,000 to 45,000 clones listed, 80% to 95% were seen once; the top ten hold roughly 0.5%. The data stem from a study of T cell changes during pregnancy in multiple sclerosis. Sequences were derived from CD4+ T cells from peripheral blood mononuclear cells, sampled in the third trimester of pregnancy. The clonotype comes from a female donor with multiple sclerosis, enrolled in a pregnancy study.

The CDR3 DNA sequence: TGTGCCAGCAGCTTAGCGTACCCAGGGTCGATCATGAACACTGAAGCTTTCTTT. Amino acid sequence: CASSLAYPGSIMNTEAFF. V gene TRBV11-1 combines with J gene TRBJ1-1; tentative D call: TRBD1 (5 bases). Germline CDR1 and CDR2: SGHAT and FQDESV (reference sequence). V was cut by 0 bases and J by 0 bases, with 17 bases left in between. This CDR3 contains 18 residues.